Below are 28 T cell receptor beta chains sequenced from a single sample in a study of early T cells in non-severe SARS-CoV-2 infection. Each CDR3 protein is one row after TCRdb ran MiXCR on the 5' RACE reads. This table has more than 20,000 distinct CDR3 sequences, 3.5% to 4.5% appearing once. Sequenced material: whole blood. The receptors stem from an adult who was a healthcare worker with PCR-confirmed SARS-CoV-2 infection or an uninfected control (not recorded which).

This clonotype was observed many times. The chain recombines TRBV25-1 with TRBJ2-1, with TRBD2 matching 7 bases. V gave up 4 bases and J gave up 5 bases; unmatched junction bases: 8. CDR3 length: 15 amino acids. The germline V gene encodes CDR1 MGHDK and CDR2 SYGVNS. The DNA for the CDR3 is TGTGCCAGCAGTGTATATACCCGGGGGGACAATGAGCAGTTCTTC. It yields the protein CASSVYTRGDNEQFF.

In the case of this clonotype: This may come from a read error, since a much larger clone is one base off. The V and J genes are TRBV2 and TRBJ1-1, with a possible D match to TRBD1 (5 bases). CDR1 is SNHLY, CDR2 FYNNEI, per germline. The CDR3 has 14 residues. V was trimmed by 8 bases and J by 4 bases, leaving 17 bases between them. The CDR3 spells CASCIDRGGTEAFF. As DNA, the CDR3 is TGTGCCAGCTGTATCGACCGGGGCGGCACTGAAGCTTTCTTT.

This clonotype was counted many times. This chain joins TRBV30 and TRBJ1-1, with D unclear. Trimming removed 5 bases from V and 6 bases from J, with 10 bases in between. Germline loops: CDR1 GTSNPN, CDR2 SVGIG (reference sequence). CDR3 length: 11 amino acids. The CDR3 spells CAWGGGPEAFF. The CDR3 coding sequence is TGTGCCTGGGGCGGAGGCCCTGAAGCTTTCTTT.

The table lists this clonotype with many counts. The chain has TRBV10-2 and TRBJ2-7, with TRBD2 matching 7 bases. J was trimmed by 1 base and V by 3 bases; bases with no gene match: 6. CDR3 length: 15 residues. Germline CDR1 WSHSY, CDR2 SAAADI. The CDR3 DNA reads as TGCGCCAGCAGTGACCTCGCTAGCGGATCCTACGAGCAGTACTTC. Translation gives CASSDLASGSYEQYF.

There are many counts of this clonotype. V usage is TRBV6-5 and J usage is TRBJ2-3, with a tentative D call TRBD1 (5 bases). Germline values: CDR1 MNHEY, CDR2 SVGAGI. V was trimmed by 5 bases and J by 1 base, leaving 7 bases between them. The CDR3 loop spans 13 amino acids. CDR3 region: CASSVRGTDTQYF. DNA of the CDR3: TGTGCCAGCAGTGTCAGGGGCACAGATACGCAGTATTTT.

This clonotype was observed many times. V and J are TRBV20-1 and TRBJ2-5, with 14 bases lining up with TRBD2. CDR1 is DFQATT and CDR2 is SNEGSKA in the germline V gene (reference sequence). This CDR3 region has 16 residues. V shed 0 bases and J 7 bases; nucleotides not matched to a gene: 7. CDR3 sequence reads: CSARDLGTSGGGTQYF. For the CDR3, the DNA is TGCAGTGCTAGAGATCTGGGGACTAGCGGGGGAGGGACCCAGTACTTC.

This clonotype was seen many times. The chain carries TRBV20-1 and TRBJ2-7, with D maybe TRBD1 (6 bases). Trimming stripped 4 bases from V and 5 bases from J, with 15 bases between. This CDR3 has 13 residues. Germline-derived CDR1 and CDR2 are DFQATT and SNEGSKA (reference sequence). The CDR3, as DNA: TGCAGTGCTATCCCACCCAGGGGCCACGAGCAGTACTTC. It encodes CSAIPPRGHEQYF.

This clonotype appeared many times. The chain uses TRBV11-2 and TRBJ2-6; D is undetermined. This CDR3 spans 16 amino acids. Germline V gives CDR1 SGHAT, CDR2 FQNNGV. Trimming left V 3 bases short and J 4 bases short, with 13 bases between. The CDR3 protein is CASSFGRVAGANVLTF. The CDR3 DNA follows: TGTGCCAGCAGCTTTGGTCGGGTAGCCGGGGCCAACGTCCTGACTTTC.

This clonotype showed up many times. The V and J genes are TRBV6-5 and TRBJ2-3, with TRBD2 matching over 16 bases. After removal of 4 bases from V and 8 bases from J, the junction contained 6 bases not matched to a gene. The CDR3 length is 16 residues. Germline V gene data show CDR1 as MNHEY and CDR2 as SVGAGI. CDR3 protein: CASSSLGLAGGPTQYF. In DNA form, the CDR3 reads TGTGCCAGCAGTTCTCTGGGACTAGCGGGGGGGCCTACGCAGTATTTT.

This clonotype has at least ten counts. The V and J genes are TRBV30 and TRBJ2-2, with D maybe TRBD1 (6 bases). Germline V gene lookup returns CDR1 GTSNPN and CDR2 SVGIG (reference sequence). There are 14 residues in the CDR3. V gave up 4 bases and J gave up 1 base, with 10 bases separating them. The CDR3 loop reads CAWTPTGNTGELFF. The CDR3 region has the DNA TGTGCCTGGACTCCGACAGGGAACACCGGGGAGCTGTTTTTT.

The chain uses TRBV4-3 and TRBJ2-7, with 8 nucleotides matching TRBD1. The CDR3 loop spans 15 amino acids. Germline CDR1 is LGHNA and CDR2 is YSLEER. V shed 4 bases, J shed 3 bases, and the junction held 8 bases outside the gene matches. In DNA form, the CDR3 reads TGCGCCAGCAGCCCCCGGACAGGGTTACACTACGAGCAGTACTTC. Protein: CASSPRTGLHYEQYF.

Ten or more counts support this clonotype. The rearrangement uses TRBV2 and TRBJ1-6, with TRBD1 matching 8 bases. The CDR3 has 17 residues. The trim removed 8 bases at V and 7 bases at J, leaving 16 bases unmatched. CDR1 SNHLY and CDR2 FYNNEI come from the germline V gene. CDR3: CASELRARQGTNSPLHF. Written as DNA, the CDR3 is TGTGCCAGCGAATTACGGGCTCGACAGGGGACAAATTCACCCCTCCACTTT.

This clonotype came up a few times. This CDR3 is CASSLAGTGDTDTQYF. CDR3 DNA: TGTGCCAGCAGCTTAGCGGGGACGGGGGACACAGATACGCAGTATTTT. The chain combines TRBV7-9 with TRBJ2-3, with TRBD2 as a possible D gene (6 bases). The ends were cut back, 0 bases at V and 2 bases at J, with 12 bases in the middle. There are 16 residues in the CDR3. From germline, CDR1 is SEHNR and CDR2 FQNEAQ (reference sequence). Full variable domain (outside the CDR3, taken from reference TRBV7-9 and TRBJ2-3): DTGVSQNPRHKITKRGQNVTFRCDPISEHNRLYWYRQTLGQGPEFLTYFQNEAQLEKSRLLSDRFSAERPKGSFSTLEIQRTEQGDSAMYLCASSLAGTGDTDTQYFGPGTRLTVL.

This clonotype was counted many times. Here the CDR3 reads CASSSLAGGPYEQFF. In DNA, the CDR3 is TGTGCCAGCAGCTCATTAGCGGGGGGGCCGTATGAGCAGTTCTTC. This chain links TRBV7-9 with TRBJ2-1; 11 bases map to TRBD2. J gave up 8 bases and V 4 bases, and 7 bases lay outside the gene matches. The CDR3 length is 15 residues. Germline V gives CDR1 SEHNR, CDR2 FQNEAQ (reference sequence).

The V and J genes are TRBV5-4 and TRBJ1-5; D is ambiguous. Per germline, CDR1 SGHNT and CDR2 YYREEE (reference sequence). This CDR3 has 15 residues. Trimming took off 1 base at V and 4 bases at J, with 12 bases between the two ends. The CDR3 nucleotides read TGTGCCAGCAGCTTGCACGGGAGTATTAATCAGCCCCAGCATTTT. This gives the protein CASSLHGSINQPQHF.

This chain links TRBV7-9 with TRBJ1-3; D ambiguous. The V end lost 5 bases, the J end lost 4 bases, and 12 bases lay between the germline ends. Germline CDR1 SEHNR, CDR2 FQNEAQ (reference sequence). CDR3 length equals 14 residues. For the CDR3, the DNA is TGTGCCAGCAGCCGAGAGGGAGGAGGAAACACCATATATTTT. Its protein product is CASSREGGGNTIYF. The whole variable domain, filled in from reference TRBV7-9 and TRBJ1-3, reads DTGVSQNPRHKITKRGQNVTFRCDPISEHNRLYWYRQTLGQGPEFLTYFQNEAQLEKSRLLSDRFSAERPKGSFSTLEIQRTEQGDSAMYLCASSREGGGNTIYFGEGSWLTVV.

This clonotype was observed many times. This chain uses TRBV28 with TRBJ2-5, with no clear D. This CDR3 region has 13 residues. V lost 3 bases and J 1 base, leaving 6 bases between the germline ends. CDR1 and CDR2 (germline): MDHEN, SYDVKM. CDR3 residues: CASSFTAQETQYF. CDR3 DNA: TGTGCCAGCAGTTTTACAGCCCAAGAGACCCAGTACTTC.

This clonotype was seen ten or more times. The chain couples TRBV20-1 to TRBJ2-3; D is unclear. This CDR3 is 14 amino acids long. V dropped 6 bases and J dropped 2 bases, with 15 bases sitting between them. In germline, CDR1 is DFQATT, CDR2 SNEGSKA (reference sequence). The CDR3 protein is CSAPNERNTDTQYF. In DNA, the CDR3 is TGCAGTGCCCCTAATGAACGAAACACAGATACGCAGTATTTT.

There are many counts of this clonotype. The chain recombines TRBV12-3 or TRBV12-4 with TRBJ1-5; D is undetermined. Trimming removed 7 bases from V and 4 bases from J, with 8 bases in between. CDR3 length: 12 residues. The CDR3 DNA sequence: TGTGCCAGCAACTCACCGAATCAGCCCCAGCATTTT. Its protein is CASNSPNQPQHF.

There are many counts of this clonotype. This sequence joins TRBV7-2 and TRBJ2-2; D is unclear. This CDR3 contains 15 residues. The V end was cut by 0 bases, the J end by 1 base, with 6 bases between. Germline assignment: CDR1 SGHTA and CDR2 FQGNSA. The CDR3 DNA is TGTGCCAGCAGCTTAGCGCCAGGGAACACCGGGGAGCTGTTTTTT. Protein sequence: CASSLAPGNTGELFF.

As regards this clonotype: This sequence may be a read error, since a much larger clone differs from it by one base. The chain links TRBV7-8 to TRBJ2-2, with TRBD1 identical over 9 bases. This CDR3 is built from 15 residues. Germline V gene data show CDR1 as SGHVS and CDR2 as FQNEAQ. The CDR3 DNA reads as TGTGCCATCCCCCCGGGGACAGGGAACACCGGGGAGCTGTCTTTT. Protein product: CAIPPGTGNTGELSF.

This clonotype was detected many times. The gene calls are TRBV12-3 or TRBV12-4 and TRBJ1-5, with 7 bases fitting TRBD1. V lost 5 bases and J lost 1; bases outside the gene matches: 20. The CDR3 totals 20 residues. CDR3 loop: CASSPRYIGQGGKSNQPQHF. The CDR3 DNA is TGTGCCAGCAGTCCTCGATATATAGGGCAGGGGGGAAAGAGCAATCAGCCCCAGCATTTT.

In this sample, this clonotype turned up many times. The chain employs TRBV4-1 and TRBJ2-7; D is possibly TRBD2 (6 bases). Trimming pared 6 bases from V and 7 bases from J, leaving 19 bases between. From germline, CDR1 is MGHRA and CDR2 YSYEKL. The CDR3 spans 14 residues. The CDR3 region is CASSRTGLPGEQYF. The CDR3 DNA reads TGCGCCAGCAGTCGTACGGGACTCCCAGGGGAGCAGTACTTC.

In its sample, this clonotype was seen many times. The V and J genes are TRBV2 and TRBJ2-3, with D perhaps matching TRBD1 or TRBD2 (6 bases each). In germline, CDR1 is SNHLY, CDR2 FYNNEI. V lost 3 bases to trimming and J lost 2 bases, with 9 bases between them. The CDR3 sequence is 14 residues long. This CDR3 reads CASSDRGDTDTQYF. The CDR3 nucleotides are TGTGCCAGCAGTGATAGGGGGGACACAGATACGCAGTATTTT.

The rearrangement joins TRBV11-2 to TRBJ2-5; D possibly corresponds to TRBD2 (5 bases). V shed 1 base and J shed 2 bases, with 14 bases lying between them. Germline CDR1 and CDR2: SGHAT and FQNNGV. This CDR3 comprises 16 residues. CDR3 amino acids: CASSLGADYVQETQYF. CDR3 in DNA: TGTGCCAGCAGCTTAGGGGCAGACTATGTACAAGAGACCCAGTACTTC.

The table lists this clonotype with many counts. The chain is built from TRBV29-1 and TRBJ2-2, with 11 nucleotides matching TRBD2. J lost 4 bases, V lost 6 bases, and 16 bases had no gene match. Germline V gene data show CDR1 as SQVTM and CDR2 as ANQGSEA. This CDR3 region has 18 residues. The CDR3 nucleotides read TGCAGCGTGAAAATCGATAGCGGGGGGGCGACTGGCACCGGGGAGCTGTTTTTT. This translates into CSVKIDSGGATGTGELFF.

This clonotype was counted at least ten times. This sequence joins TRBV2 and TRBJ2-1; possible D gene TRBD2, 5 bases. V lost 1 base to trimming and J lost 4 bases, with 5 bases between them. This CDR3 has 13 residues. CDR1 and CDR2 from the germline V gene are SNHLY and FYNNEI. CDR3 sequence reads: CASSEGTYNEQFF. For the CDR3, the DNA is TGTGCCAGCAGTGAAGGGACTTACAATGAGCAGTTCTTC. Supplemented by reference TRBV2 and TRBJ2-1, the full variable domain reads EPEVTQTPSHQVTQMGQEVILRCVPISNHLYFYWYRQILGQKVEFLVSFYNNEISEKSEIFDDQFSVERPDGSNFTLKIRSTKLEDSAMYFCASSEGTYNEQFFGPGTRLTVL.

By its share, this clonotype is medium-sized. This chain connects TRBV20-1 to TRBJ2-7; 12 bases match TRBD2. The germline gives CDR1 DFQATT, CDR2 SNEGSKA (reference sequence). Trimming took 6 bases from V and 5 from J; bases not matched to a gene: 5. The CDR3 spans 13 residues. CDR3 nucleotides: TGCAGTGCAAGGACTAGCGGGGTAAACGAGCAGTACTTC. This codes for CSARTSGVNEQYF.